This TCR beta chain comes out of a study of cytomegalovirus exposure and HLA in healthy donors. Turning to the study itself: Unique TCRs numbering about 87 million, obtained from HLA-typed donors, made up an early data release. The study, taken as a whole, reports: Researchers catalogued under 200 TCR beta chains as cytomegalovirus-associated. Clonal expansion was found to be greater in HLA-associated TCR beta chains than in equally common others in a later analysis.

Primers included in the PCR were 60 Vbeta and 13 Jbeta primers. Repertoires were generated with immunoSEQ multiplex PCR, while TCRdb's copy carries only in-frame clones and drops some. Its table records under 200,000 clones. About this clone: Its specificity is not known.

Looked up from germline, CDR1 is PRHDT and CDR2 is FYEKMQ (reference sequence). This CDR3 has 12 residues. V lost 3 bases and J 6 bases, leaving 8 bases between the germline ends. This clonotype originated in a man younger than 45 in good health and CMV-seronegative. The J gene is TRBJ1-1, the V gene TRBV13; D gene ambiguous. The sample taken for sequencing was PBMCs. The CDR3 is CASSFQLAEAFF. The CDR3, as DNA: TGTGCCAGCAGCTTTCAATTAGCTGAAGCTTTCTTT.